Reported below is one TCR beta chain. What it binds is unknown. This entry is derived from a study of tissue T cells after allogeneic stem cell transplantation. Whole-study context: Pathologist review favored tissue samples showing histologically apparent lymphocytes.

Sequencing of TCRbeta CDR3 at survey depth gave sequences and template counts. Clones were read by immunoSEQ multiplex PCR, and TCRdb kept only the in-frame ones, dropping some. The sample lists roughly 9,900 clones, 60% occurring once. Study conclusions and caveats: Anatomically similar tissues had similar TCR repertoires within each patient. Some tissue clones might be persisting host cells; their alloreactivity or antigen specificity was not determined.

Germline values: CDR1 PRHDT, CDR2 FYEKMQ (reference sequence). The CDR3 is made up of 16 amino acids. V trimming: 5 bases; J trimming: 0 bases; junction bases outside the gene matches: 6. The origin of this receptor is a woman between 18 and 50 years old with breast cancer. The V call is TRBV13, the J call TRBJ1-1, with 10 nucleotides matching TRBD1. The sequencing used tissue from the jejunum, collected at autopsy. CDR3 sequence: CASSPRDRGMNTEAFF. CDR3 nucleotides: TGTGCCAGCAGCCCCCGGGACAGGGGAATGAACACTGAAGCTTTCTTT.